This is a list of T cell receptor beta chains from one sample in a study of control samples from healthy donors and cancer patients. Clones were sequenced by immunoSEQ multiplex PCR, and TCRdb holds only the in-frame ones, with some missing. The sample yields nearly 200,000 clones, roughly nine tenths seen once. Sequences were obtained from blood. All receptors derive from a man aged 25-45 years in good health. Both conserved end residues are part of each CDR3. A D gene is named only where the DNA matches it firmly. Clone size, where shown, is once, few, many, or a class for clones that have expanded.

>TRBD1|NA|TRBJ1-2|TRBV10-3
CAISDKGARGYTF
TGTGCCATCAGTGATAAGGGGGCGAGGGGCTACACCTTC
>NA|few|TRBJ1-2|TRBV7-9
CASSSGEPLDGYTF
TGTGCCAGCAGCTCAGGAGAACCTCTGGATGGCTACACCTTC
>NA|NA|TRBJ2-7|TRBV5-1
CASSLIPDSYEQYF
TGCGCCAGCAGCTTGATCCCGGACTCCTACGAGCAGTACTTC
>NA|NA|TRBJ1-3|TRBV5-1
CASSSRMGSGNTIYF
TGCGCCAGCAGCTCAAGAATGGGCAGTGGAAACACCATATATTTT
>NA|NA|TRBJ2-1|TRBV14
CASSQEVGYDEQFF
TGTGCCAGCAGCCAAGAAGTGGGGTACGATGAGCAGTTCTTC
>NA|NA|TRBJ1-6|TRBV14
CASSRDTARSPLHF
TGTGCCAGCAGCCGTGACACAGCTAGGTCACCCCTCCACTTT
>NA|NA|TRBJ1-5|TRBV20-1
CSASWGGQNQPQHF
TGCAGTGCTAGTTGGGGAGGACAGAATCAGCCCCAGCATTTT
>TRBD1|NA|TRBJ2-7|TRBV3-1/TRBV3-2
CASSLEYRGSYEQYF
TGTGCCAGCAGCCTCGAATACAGGGGCTCCTACGAGCAGTACTTC
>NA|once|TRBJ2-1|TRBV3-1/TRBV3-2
CASSQEGHLSSYNEQFF
TGTGCCAGCAGCCAAGAGGGACACTTGAGCTCCTACAATGAGCAGTTCTTC
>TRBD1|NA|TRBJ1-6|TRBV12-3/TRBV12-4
CASRKRQGSLHF
TGTGCCAGCAGAAAAAGACAGGGCTCCCTCCACTTT
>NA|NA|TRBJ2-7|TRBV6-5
CASTKGLYQSYEQYF
TGTGCCAGCACCAAGGGACTCTACCAATCCTACGAGCAGTACTTC
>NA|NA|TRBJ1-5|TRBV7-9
CASSLAQGSSQHF
TGTGCCAGCAGCTTAGCTCAGGGATCATCCCAGCATTTT
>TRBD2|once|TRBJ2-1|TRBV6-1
CASSVALGTSGGNEQFF
TGTGCCAGCAGTGTAGCGCTGGGGACTAGCGGGGGCAATGAGCAGTTCTTC
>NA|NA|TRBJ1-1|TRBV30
CAWGPTANTEAFF
TGTGCCTGGGGGCCTACAGCGAACACTGAAGCTTTCTTT
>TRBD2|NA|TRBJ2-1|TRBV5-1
CASSLGTSGGPDNEQFF
TGCGCCAGCAGCTTGGGGACTAGCGGGGGGCCAGACAATGAGCAGTTCTTC
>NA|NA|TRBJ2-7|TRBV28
CASTPGGRSYEQYF
TGTGCCAGCACCCCAGGAGGACGCTCCTACGAGCAGTACTTC
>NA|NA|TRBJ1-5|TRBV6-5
CASKKDSLNQPQHF
TGTGCCAGCAAGAAGGACAGCTTAAATCAGCCCCAGCATTTT
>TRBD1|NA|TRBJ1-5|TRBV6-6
CASSRGDRGENQPQHF
TGTGCCAGCAGTCGAGGGGACAGGGGGGAGAATCAGCCCCAGCATTTT
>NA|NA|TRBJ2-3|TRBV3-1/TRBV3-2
CASSQGDFTYSTDTQYF
TGTGCCAGCAGCCAAGGGGACTTCACTTATAGCACAGATACGCAGTATTTT
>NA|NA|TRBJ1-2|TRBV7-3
CASSLMANYGYTF
TGTGCCAGCAGCTTAATGGCTAACTATGGCTACACCTTC
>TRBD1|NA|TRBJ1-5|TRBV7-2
CASSSRTGRNQPQHF
TGTGCCAGCAGCTCGAGGACAGGTCGCAATCAGCCCCAGCATTTT
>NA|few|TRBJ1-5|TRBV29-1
CSVGGVGINQPQHF
TGCAGCGTTGGGGGGGTAGGAATTAATCAGCCCCAGCATTTT
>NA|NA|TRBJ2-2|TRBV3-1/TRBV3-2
CASSHRGTNTGELFF
TGTGCCAGCAGCCACCGGGGTACGAACACCGGGGAGCTGTTTTTT
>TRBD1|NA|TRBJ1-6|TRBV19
CASSGQATGGYSPLHF
TGTGCCAGTAGTGGACAGGCCACTGGTGGGTATTCACCCCTCCACTTT
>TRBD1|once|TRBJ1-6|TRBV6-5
CASSYDVQGLNSPLHF
TGTGCCAGCAGTTACGACGTACAGGGGCTAAATTCACCCCTCCACTTT
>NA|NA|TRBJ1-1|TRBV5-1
CASSWDQGTEAFF
TGCGCCAGCAGCTGGGACCAGGGGACCGAAGCTTTCTTT
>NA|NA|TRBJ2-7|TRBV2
CASKPRDGLWEQYF
TGTGCCAGCAAACCTCGGGACGGTCTTTGGGAGCAGTACTTC